One T cell receptor (beta chain) is described in this entry. The antigen is not known. PCR employed 60 Vbeta and 13 Jbeta primers. Clones were read by immunoSEQ multiplex PCR, and TCRdb kept only the in-frame ones, dropping some. The repertoire holds some 180,000 clones, with 70% to 90% as singletons. The data were obtained in a study of cytomegalovirus exposure and HLA in healthy donors. About the research overall: Researchers found that roughly 81% of 398 genotyped donors fell within the Caucasian-associated ancestry cluster. General study results and limits: Rare TCR sequences dominated, though some public TCRs recurred in many donors. A few chains tied to CMV proved CMV antigen-specific in vitro. A later analysis linked fewer than 20,000 TCR beta sequences to HLA alleles at 0.05 false discovery rate.

Sequencing was done on a sample of PBMCs. This clonotype originated in a woman aged 45-65 years in good health and CMV-seronegative.

CDR3 DNA: TGTGCCAGCAGCTTAACGCCAGGGGGCGCGAATGAGCAGTTCTTC. Translating it yields CASSLTPGGANEQFF. The V gene is TRBV11-2, the J gene TRBJ2-1; 8 bases match TRBD1. This CDR3 contains 15 residues. V lost 2 bases and J lost 7; bases outside the gene matches: 7. Germline V gene lookup returns CDR1 SGHAT and CDR2 FQNNGV.